The source of this T cell receptor beta chain is a study of response to subunit inactivated influenza vaccine. Points on this clonotype: Its antigen remains unidentified.

Study-wide findings and caveats: Authors suggested each seasonal influenza vaccination recruits few new T cells.

TCRdb used MiXCR to reprocess the RT-PCR reads, holding one entry per CDR3 protein. The sample holds approximately 570,000 distinct CDR3 sequences, approximately 7.1% seen once. There are 16 residues in the CDR3. With 0 bases clipped from V and 9 bases from J, the junction kept 8 bases outside the gene matches. Germline CDR1 reads LGHNA; CDR2 reads YSLEER. Sequencing used PBMCs from blood, obtained around 25 months after vaccination. The rearrangement uses TRBV4-3 and TRBJ1-6; 7 bases agree with TRBD1. The receptor was isolated from a man between 45 and 75 years old who received an inactivated influenza vaccine. CDR3 nucleotides: TGCGCCAGCAGCCAAGATTTTAACAGGGGTGGTTCACCCCTCCACTTT. Its translation is CASSQDFNRGGSPLHF.